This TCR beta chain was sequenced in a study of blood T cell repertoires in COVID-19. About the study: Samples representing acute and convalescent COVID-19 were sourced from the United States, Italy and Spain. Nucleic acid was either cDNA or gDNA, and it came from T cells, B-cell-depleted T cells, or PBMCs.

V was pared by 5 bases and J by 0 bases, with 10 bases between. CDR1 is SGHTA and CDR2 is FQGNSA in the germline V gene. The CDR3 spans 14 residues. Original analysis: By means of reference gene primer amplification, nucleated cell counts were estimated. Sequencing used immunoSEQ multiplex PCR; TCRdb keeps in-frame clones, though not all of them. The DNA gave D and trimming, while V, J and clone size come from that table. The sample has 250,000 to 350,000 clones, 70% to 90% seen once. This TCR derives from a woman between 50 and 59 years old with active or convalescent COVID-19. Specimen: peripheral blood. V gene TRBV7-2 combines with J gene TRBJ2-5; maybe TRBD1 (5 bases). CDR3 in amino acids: CASSIDRHQETQYF. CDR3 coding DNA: TGTGCCAGCAGCATAGACAGACACCAAGAGACCCAGTACTTC.